This is a list of T cell receptor beta chains from one sample in a study of patients and donors after allogeneic stem cell transplantation. In TCRdb, the RT-PCR reads were re-called with MiXCR into one record per CDR3 protein. The sample records approximately 17,000 distinct CDR3 sequences, 25% to 30% being singletons. The sequenced material came from blood, either unsorted or a sorted T cell fraction (not recorded which). Receptor source: a human donor who was either an allogeneic HSCT recipient or a stem cell or donor lymphocyte infusion donor (not recorded which). It is not recorded whose cells these are; they may come from a transplant donor. Each CDR3 is given with its conserved first and last residue.

J gene,V gene,CDR3 protein
TRBJ2-7,TRBV11-2,CASSRQGALEQYF
TRBJ1-1,TRBV19,CASSPRVGGQDTEAFF
TRBJ1-2,TRBV5-1,CASSWGANYGYTF
TRBJ1-2,TRBV12-3/TRBV12-4,CASSFGRRDYGYTF
TRBJ1-5,TRBV5-5,CASRLVNQPQHF
TRBJ1-1,TRBV20-1,CSTVLRAEAFF
TRBJ1-4,TRBV6-1,CASSDLSGRPNEKLFF
TRBJ1-4,TRBV30,CAWSKALQGRAKLFF
TRBJ1-5,TRBV15,CATSRDYRFILSNQPQHF
TRBJ1-6,TRBV6-6,CASTGRAGSPLHF
TRBJ1-2,TRBV29-1,CSVRTGTSYGYTF
TRBJ2-5,TRBV7-9,CASSPGQQETQYF
TRBJ2-7,TRBV12-3/TRBV12-4,CASGGLYEQYF
TRBJ2-3,TRBV3-1,CASSQRIASTDTQYF